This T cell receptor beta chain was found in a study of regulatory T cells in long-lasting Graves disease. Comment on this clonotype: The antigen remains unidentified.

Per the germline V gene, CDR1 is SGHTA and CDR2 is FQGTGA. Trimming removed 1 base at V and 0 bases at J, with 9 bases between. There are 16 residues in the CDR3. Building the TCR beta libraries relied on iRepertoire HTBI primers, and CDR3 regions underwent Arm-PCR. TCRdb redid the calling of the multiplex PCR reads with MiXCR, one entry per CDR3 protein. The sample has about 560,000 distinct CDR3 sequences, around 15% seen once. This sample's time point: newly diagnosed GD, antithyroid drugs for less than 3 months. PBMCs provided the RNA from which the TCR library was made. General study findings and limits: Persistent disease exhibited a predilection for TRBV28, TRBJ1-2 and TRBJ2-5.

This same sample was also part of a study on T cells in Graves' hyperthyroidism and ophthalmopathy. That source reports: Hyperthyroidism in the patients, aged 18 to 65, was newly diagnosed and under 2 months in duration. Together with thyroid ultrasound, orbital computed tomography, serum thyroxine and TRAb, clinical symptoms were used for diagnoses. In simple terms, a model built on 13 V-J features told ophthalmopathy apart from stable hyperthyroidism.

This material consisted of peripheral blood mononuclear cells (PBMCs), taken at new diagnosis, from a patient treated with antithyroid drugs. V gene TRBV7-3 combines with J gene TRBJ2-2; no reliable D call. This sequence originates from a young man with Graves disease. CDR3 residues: CASSLRYNSNTGELFF. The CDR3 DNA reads TGTGCCAGCAGCTTAAGATACAATTCGAACACCGGGGAGCTGTTTTTT.